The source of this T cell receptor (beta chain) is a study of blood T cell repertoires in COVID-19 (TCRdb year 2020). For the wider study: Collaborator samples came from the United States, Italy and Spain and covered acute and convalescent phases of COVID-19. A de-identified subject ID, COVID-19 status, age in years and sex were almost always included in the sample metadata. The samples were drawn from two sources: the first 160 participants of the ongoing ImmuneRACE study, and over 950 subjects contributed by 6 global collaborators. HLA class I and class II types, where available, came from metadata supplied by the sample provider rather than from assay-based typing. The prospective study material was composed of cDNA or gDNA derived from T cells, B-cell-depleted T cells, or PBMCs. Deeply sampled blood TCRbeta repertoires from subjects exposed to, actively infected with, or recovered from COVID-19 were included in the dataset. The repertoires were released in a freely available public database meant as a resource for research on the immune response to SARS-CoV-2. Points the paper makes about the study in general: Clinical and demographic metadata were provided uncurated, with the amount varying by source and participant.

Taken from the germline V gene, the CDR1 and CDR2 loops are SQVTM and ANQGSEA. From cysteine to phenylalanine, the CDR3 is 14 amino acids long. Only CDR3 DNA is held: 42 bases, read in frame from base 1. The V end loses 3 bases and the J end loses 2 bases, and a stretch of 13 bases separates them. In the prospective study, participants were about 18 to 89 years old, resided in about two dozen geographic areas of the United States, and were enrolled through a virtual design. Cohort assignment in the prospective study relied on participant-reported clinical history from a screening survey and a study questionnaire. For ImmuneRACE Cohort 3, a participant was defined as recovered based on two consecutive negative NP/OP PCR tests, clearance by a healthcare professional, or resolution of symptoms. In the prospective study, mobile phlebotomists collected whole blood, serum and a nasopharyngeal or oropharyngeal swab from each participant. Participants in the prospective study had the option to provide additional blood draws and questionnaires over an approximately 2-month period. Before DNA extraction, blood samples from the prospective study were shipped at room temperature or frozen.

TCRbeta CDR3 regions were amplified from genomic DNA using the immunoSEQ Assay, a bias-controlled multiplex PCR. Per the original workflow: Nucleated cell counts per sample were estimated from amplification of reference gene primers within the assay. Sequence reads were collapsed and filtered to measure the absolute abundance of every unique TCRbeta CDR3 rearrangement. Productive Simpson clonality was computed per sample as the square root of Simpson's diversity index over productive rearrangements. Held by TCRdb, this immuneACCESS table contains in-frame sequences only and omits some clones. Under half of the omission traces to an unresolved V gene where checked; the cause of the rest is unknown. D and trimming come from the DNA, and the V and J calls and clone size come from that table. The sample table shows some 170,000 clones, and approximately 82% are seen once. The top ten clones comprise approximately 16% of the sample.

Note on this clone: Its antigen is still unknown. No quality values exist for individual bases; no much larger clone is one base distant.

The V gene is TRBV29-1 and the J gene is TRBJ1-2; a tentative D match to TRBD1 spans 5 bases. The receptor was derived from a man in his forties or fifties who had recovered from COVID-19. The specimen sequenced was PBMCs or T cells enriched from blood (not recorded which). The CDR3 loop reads CSVEKDTLNYGYTF. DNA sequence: TGCAGCGTTGAGAAGGACACATTAAACTATGGCTACACCTTC.